The clone carrying this TCR beta chain was seen ten or more times. These data originate in a study of identical twins. TCRdb used MiXCR to reprocess the 5' RACE reads, holding one entry per CDR3 protein. This table has hundreds of thousands of distinct CDR3 sequences, approximately 7% appearing once. Germline trimming cut 3 bases from V and 6 bases from J; bases unmatched to any gene: 8. Germline V gives CDR1 SNHLY, CDR2 FYNNEI. The CDR3 consists of 18 residues. This same sample was also part of a study on yellow fever vaccine responses in identical twins. From that study: Twins' T cell vaccine responses reportedly looked partly convergent, partly personalized.

Sequencing input: memory (CD45RO+) T cells sorted from blood. The chain combines TRBV2 with TRBJ2-1, with 16 bases fitting TRBD2. This TCR derives from a woman aged 18-35 years in good health. CDR3: CASSERRGLAGGGNEQFF. As DNA, the CDR3 is TGTGCCAGCAGTGAGCGCCGGGGACTAGCGGGAGGGGGCAATGAGCAGTTCTTC. Looking up the rest from reference TRBV2 and TRBJ2-1 gives the full variable domain: EPEVTQTPSHQVTQMGQEVILRCVPISNHLYFYWYRQILGQKVEFLVSFYNNEISEKSEIFDDQFSVERPDGSNFTLKIRSTKLEDSAMYFCASSERRGLAGGGNEQFFGPGTRLTVL.